This entry lists 7 T cell receptor beta chains sequenced from one sample in a study of post-analysis software for immune sequencing data. General study points: Patients carried a handful of TRBV segments more frequently than controls did, and TRBV5-6, TRBV5-1 and TRBV20-1 were among them.

No antigen has been assigned to these receptors. The authors incorporated unique molecular identifiers into the TCR beta cDNA libraries. TCRdb redid the calling of the PCR reads with MiXCR, one entry per CDR3 protein. This sample yields approximately 180,000 distinct CDR3 sequences, of which approximately 30% are seen a single time; approximately 1.5% belongs to the top ten. Sequencing was done on a sample of blood. The receptors shown here come from a girl aged 10-17 years with multiple sclerosis.

The chain employs TRBV5-1 and TRBJ1-1, with D unclear. Germline CDR1 SGHRS, CDR2 YFSETQ. The V gene lost 3 bases and the J gene lost 7 bases, with 22 bases spanning the gap. This CDR3 region has 16 residues. In DNA, the CDR3 is TGCGCCAGCAGCTCTGACCCGTGGACTGATAAGATTGAAGCTTTCTTT. The encoded protein is CASSSDPWTDKIEAFF.

Many counts were recorded for this clonotype. The V call is TRBV12-3 or TRBV12-4, the J call TRBJ2-1, with a weak D call TRBD2 (6 bases). The CDR3 runs to 13 residues. V was pared by 4 bases and J by 10 bases, with 14 bases between. The CDR3 sequence is CASSWQEGAEQFF. The DNA of the CDR3 is TGTGCCAGCAGTTGGCAGGAGGGCGCGGAGCAGTTCTTC.

V gene TRBV6-5 combines with J gene TRBJ2-3, with 8 bases identical to TRBD2. V was clipped by 4 bases and J by 5 bases; unmatched bases: 5. CDR1 is MNHEY and CDR2 is SVGAGI in the germline V gene. This CDR3 contains 14 residues. The CDR3 here is CASSLTGGGDTQYF. In nucleotides, the CDR3 is TGTGCCAGCAGTTTAACGGGGGGGGGAGATACGCAGTATTTT.

Ten or more counts support this clonotype. The rearrangement joins TRBV13 to TRBJ2-1, with D perhaps TRBD2 (6 bases). Trimming took 9 bases from V and 10 from J, leaving 13 bases between them. The CDR3 length is 11 residues. Germline-derived CDR1 and CDR2 are PRHDT and FYEKMQ (reference sequence). The CDR3 protein is CASYSGNEQFF. DNA for the CDR3: TGTGCCAGTTATAGCGGAAACGAGCAGTTCTTC.

The chain carries TRBV27 and TRBJ2-3, with TRBD2 identical over 10 bases. The CDR3 runs 16 residues. Germline lookup yields CDR1 MNHEY and CDR2 SMNVEV (reference sequence). The V gene end was trimmed by 5 bases and the J gene end by 5 bases; junction bases not matched to a gene: 10. CDR3 DNA sequence: TGTGCCAGCAGTACCACTAGCGGGGCATCTCTAGATACGCAGTATTTT. Protein: CASSTTSGASLDTQYF.

CDR3 residues: CASSQLGTSGNEQYF. In nucleotides, the CDR3 is TGTGCCAGCAGCCAACTCGGGACTAGCGGAAATGAGCAGTACTTC. The V and J genes are TRBV4-2 and TRBJ2-1; 11 nucleotides align to TRBD2. TRBJ2-7 explains the end of the DNA better; the J call may be wrong. The CDR3 contains 15 residues. The germline gives CDR1 LGHNA, CDR2 YNFKEQ.

This clonotype was counted a few times. The chain is built from TRBV12-3 or TRBV12-4 and TRBJ1-6, with TRBD1 matching 8 bases. Losses at the gene ends were 4 bases for V and 9 bases for J; bases not matched to a gene: 5. The CDR3 has 14 residues. CDR3 nucleotide sequence: TGTGCCAGCAGTTCCTTCGGACAGGGTTCACCCCTCCACTTT. Protein product: CASSSFGQGSPLHF.